This entry concerns a single T cell receptor beta chain. This specimen comes from a study of blood T cell repertoires in COVID-19. Germline CDR1 reads SGHDT; CDR2 reads YYEEEE. The CDR3 is made up of 14 amino acids. J lost 1 base, V lost 4 bases, and 1 base had no gene match. This table comes from immunoSEQ multiplex PCR, and its TCRdb copy is limited to in-frame clones, with some not included. The sample consists of 150,000 to 200,000 clones, approximately 80% of them appearing once. The sequencing sample was made of peripheral blood. The J gene is TRBJ1-1, the V gene TRBV5-6, with 10 bases lining up with TRBD1. The sequence came from a woman aged 70-85 years with COVID-19, enrolled during active disease. The CDR3 sequence is CASSGTGANTEAFF. CDR3 coding DNA: TGTGCCAGCAGCGGGACAGGGGCGAACACTGAAGCTTTCTTT.